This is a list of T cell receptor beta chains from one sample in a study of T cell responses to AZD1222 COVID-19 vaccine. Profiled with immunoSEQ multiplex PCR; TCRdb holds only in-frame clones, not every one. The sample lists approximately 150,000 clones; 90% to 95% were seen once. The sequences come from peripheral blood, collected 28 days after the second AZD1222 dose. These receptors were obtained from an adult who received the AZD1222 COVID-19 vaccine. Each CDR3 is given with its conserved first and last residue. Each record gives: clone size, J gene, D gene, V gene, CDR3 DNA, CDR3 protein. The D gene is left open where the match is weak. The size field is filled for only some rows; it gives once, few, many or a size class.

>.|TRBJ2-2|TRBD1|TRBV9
TGTGCCAGCAGCCCCGGACAGGTCAACACCGGGGAGCTGTTTTTT
CASSPGQVNTGELFF
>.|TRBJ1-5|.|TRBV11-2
TGTGCCAGCAGCTTAGGGGGGTCAGGAGATCATGGCAATCAGCCCCAGCATTTT
CASSLGGSGDHGNQPQHF
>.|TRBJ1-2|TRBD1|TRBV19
TGTGCCAGCGTCGACAGGGTAGGCTATGGCTACACCTTC
CASVDRVGYGYTF
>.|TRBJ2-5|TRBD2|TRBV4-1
TGCGCCAGCAGCCCTGGCATAGCGGGGCGACAAGAGACCCAGTACTTC
CASSPGIAGRQETQYF
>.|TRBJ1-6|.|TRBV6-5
TGTGCCAGCAGACCCACAGGGTATAATTCACCCCTCCACTTT
CASRPTGYNSPLHF
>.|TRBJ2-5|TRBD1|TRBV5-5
TGTGCCAGCAGCTCCTTGGGACAGCAAGAACTACAAGAGACCCAGTACTTC
CASSSLGQQELQETQYF
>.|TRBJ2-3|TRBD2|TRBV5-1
TGCGCCAGCAGCTTAGGGACTAGCGGGGGCCGGGGGTATTTT
CASSLGTSGGRGYF
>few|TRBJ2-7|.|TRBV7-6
TGTGCCAGCAGCTTAAAGACGGGACTCCGAGATTCCGAGCAGTACTTC
CASSLKTGLRDSEQYF
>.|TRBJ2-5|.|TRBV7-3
TGTGCCAGCAGCCCGACAGGTTTACAAGAGACCCAGTACTTC
CASSPTGLQETQYF
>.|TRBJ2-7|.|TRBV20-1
TGCAGTGCTTCACCGCCCTACGAGCAGTACTTC
CSASPPYEQYF
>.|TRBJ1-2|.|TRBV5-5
TGTGCCAGCAGCTTGTACCCGGGTTCGGGCTACACCTTC
CASSLYPGSGYTF
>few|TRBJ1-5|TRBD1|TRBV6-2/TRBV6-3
TGTGCCAGCAGTTTCCGTGACAGGGGGGGACAGCCCCAGCATTTT
CASSFRDRGGQPQHF
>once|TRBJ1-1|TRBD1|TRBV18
TGTGCCAGCTCACCTCCGGGACAGGCAGGGAACACTGAAGCTTTCTTT
CASSPPGQAGNTEAFF
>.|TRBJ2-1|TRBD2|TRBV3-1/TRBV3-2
TGTGCCAGCAGCCCGGGACTAGCGGGGTGGGGGAATGAGCAGTTCTTC
CASSPGLAGWGNEQFF
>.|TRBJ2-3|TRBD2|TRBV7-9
TGTGCCAGCAGCCCATCTAGCGGGGATGCAGATACGCAGTATTTT
CASSPSSGDADTQYF
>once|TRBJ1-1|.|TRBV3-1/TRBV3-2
TGTGCCAGCAGCCAAGCCGCCGCAGCGGGCACTGAAGCTTTCTTT
CASSQAAAAGTEAFF
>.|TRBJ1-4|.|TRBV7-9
TGTGCCAGCAGACGGGGGCCAACAGGGAGAGATGAAAAACTGTTTTTT
CASRRGPTGRDEKLFF
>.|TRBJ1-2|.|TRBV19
TGTGCCAGTAGTATCCCTCCTGAGGACTATGGCTACACCTTC
CASSIPPEDYGYTF
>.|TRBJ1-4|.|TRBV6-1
TGTGCCAGCAGTGAATGGCCAGGCTCTAATGAAAAACTGTTTTTT
CASSEWPGSNEKLFF
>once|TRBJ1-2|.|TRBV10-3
TGTGCCATCAGTGAATGGCGGGACTACACCTTC
CAISEWRDYTF
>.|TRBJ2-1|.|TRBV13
TGTGCCAGCAGCCCGCCCCAGTGGAGCTCCTACAATGAGCAGTTCTTC
CASSPPQWSSYNEQFF
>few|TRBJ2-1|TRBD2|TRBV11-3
TGTGCCAGCAGCCCTACTAGCGGGGGGGCCGATGAGCAGTTCTTC
CASSPTSGGADEQFF
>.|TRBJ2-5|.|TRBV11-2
TGTGCCAGCAGCCACGGGACTCAAATCGGGGCCCAGTACTTC
CASSHGTQIGAQYF
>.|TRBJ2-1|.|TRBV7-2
TGTGCCAGCAGCTCCCCCGCACCGGCTCCCTATGGTGAGCAGTTCTTC
CASSSPAPAPYGEQFF
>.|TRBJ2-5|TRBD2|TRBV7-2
TGTGCCAGCAGCCCGCGGACTAGTCAGACCCAGTACTTC
CASSPRTSQTQYF
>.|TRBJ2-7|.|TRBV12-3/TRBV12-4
TGTGCCAGCAGTTTCGGGACTCCCTACGAGCAGTACTTC
CASSFGTPYEQYF
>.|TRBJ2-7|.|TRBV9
TGTGCCAGCAGCCCCGAAGGTTGGCGGAACGAGCAGTACTTC
CASSPEGWRNEQYF
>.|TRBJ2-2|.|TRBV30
TGTGCCTGGAGTGGCACGAACACCGGGGAGCTGTTTTTT
CAWSGTNTGELFF
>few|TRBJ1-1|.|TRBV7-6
TGTGCCAGCAGCTTATACGGGGTTCGGAACACTGAAGCTTTCTTT
CASSLYGVRNTEAFF
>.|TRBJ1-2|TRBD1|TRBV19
TGTGCCAGTAGTCACCAGGGGGATGGTGGCTACACCTTC
CASSHQGDGGYTF
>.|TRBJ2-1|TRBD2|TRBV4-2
TGTGCCAGCAGCCAAGAAATCCCACTAGCGGGGGCTTACAATGAGCAGTTCTTC
CASSQEIPLAGAYNEQFF
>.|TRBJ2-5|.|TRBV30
TGTGCCTGGAGTGTAATACTGGGCACCCAGTACTTC
CAWSVILGTQYF